This entry lists 23 T cell receptor beta chains sequenced from one sample in a study of T-cell reconstitution after alpha-beta-depleted transplantation in children (dated by TCRdb to 2015 to 2016). Read against the paper, the sample's treatment or condition label means: allogeneic hematopoietic cell transplantation with graft depleted of TCRalphabeta T cells and CD19 B cells. The method behind the library was PCR. The sample was run on an Illumina HiSeq 2500. TCR library preparation used molecular barcoding, with unique molecular identifiers applied to normalize quantification of the TCRbeta repertoire. TCRdb's own reprocessing of the public reads used fastp at Q25 and MiXCR and kept productive beta chains. Identical CDR3 proteins give one entry, which carries the most common genes and DNA. The sample includes nearly 250,000 distinct CDR3 sequences, with 6.5% to 10% observed a single time. The ten largest clonotypes hold 6.3% of the sample.

The sequences come from PBMCs, mostly from graft donor cells, collected 180 days after TCRalphabeta/CD19-depleted stem cell transplant. The receptors were gathered from a male patient younger than 18 who had a stem cell transplant for acute lymphoblastic leukemia, so the T cells may come from the graft donor.

The table lists this clonotype with many counts. Here the CDR3 DNA reads TGTGCCAGCAGCTGGGGGCCGGACAGGGTGTACGAGCAGTACTTC. Translating it yields CASSWGPDRVYEQYF. The V and J genes are TRBV7-8 and TRBJ2-7, with 8 nucleotides matching TRBD1. CDR3 length: 15 residues. Germline V gives CDR1 SGHVS, CDR2 FQNEAQ. V trimming: 4 bases; J trimming: 4 bases; junction bases outside the gene matches: 9.

The table lists this clonotype with a few counts. The chain employs TRBV19 and TRBJ2-7; TRBD1 matches at 8 bases. The germline V gene has CDR1 LNHDA and CDR2 SQIVND (reference sequence). The CDR3 is 15 amino acids. Trimming took 1 base from V and 2 from J; bases not matched to a gene: 4. The chain's CDR3 is CASSIVRTGTYEQYF. The CDR3 coding sequence is TGTGCCAGTAGTATAGTGAGGACAGGGACCTACGAGCAGTACTTC.

This clonotype was observed many times. V is TRBV20-1 and J is TRBJ1-3; 9 nucleotides align to TRBD1. V lost 3 bases, J lost 8 bases, and 8 bases stayed unmatched. Per the germline V gene, CDR1 is DFQATT and CDR2 is SNEGSKA (reference sequence). The CDR3 covers 14 residues. The CDR3 nucleotides are TGCAGTGCTAGCGTCGACAGGGGGGTCTACACCATATATTTT. This encodes CSASVDRGVYTIYF.

This clonotype was seen ten or more times. V usage is TRBV29-1 and J usage is TRBJ2-1; 12 positions agree with TRBD2. This CDR3 region has 15 residues. The germline V gene encodes CDR1 SQVTM and CDR2 ANQGSEA. The trim removed 6 bases at V and 10 bases at J, leaving 13 bases unmatched. The CDR3: CSVPRASGRGWEQFF. In DNA, the CDR3 is TGCAGCGTCCCAAGGGCTAGCGGGAGGGGTTGGGAGCAGTTCTTC.

This clonotype has a count of ten or more. V is TRBV6-4 and J is TRBJ1-5, with TRBD1 matching over 8 bases. The germline gives CDR1 MRHNA, CDR2 SNTAGT. Trimming took 5 bases from V and 5 from J; bases not matched to a gene: 23. The CDR3 runs 20 residues. DNA of the CDR3: TGTGCCAGCAGTATCCCGACAGGGGCCACCCTGGGGCGCGTAGATCAGCCCCAGCATTTT. Residues: CASSIPTGATLGRVDQPQHF.

This clonotype was counted many times. V is TRBV4-3 and J is TRBJ1-3; TRBD1 matches at 8 bases. J was trimmed by 3 bases and V by 4 bases; bases with no gene match: 8. CDR3 length equals 16 residues. CDR1 is LGHNA and CDR2 is YSLEER in the germline V gene. The DNA for the CDR3 is TGCGCCAGCAGCCGCGGACAGGGAACATTTGGAAACACCATATATTTT. It specifies CASSRGQGTFGNTIYF.

This chain links TRBV7-6 with TRBJ2-7; D is ambiguous. CDR3 length: 13 residues. Trimming removed 2 bases from V and 5 bases from J, with 10 bases in between. Germline V gives CDR1 SGHVS, CDR2 FNYEAQ. The CDR3 DNA reads as TGTGCCAGCAGCTTAAGGCACGGCGACGAGCAGTACTTC. Translating gives CASSLRHGDEQYF.

This chain links TRBV5-4 with TRBJ1-4; weak D call: TRBD1 (6 bases). The CDR3 has 14 amino acids. Looked up from germline, CDR1 is SGHNT and CDR2 is YYREEE (reference sequence). Trimming shortened V by 3 bases and J by 5 bases, and 11 bases separated the two germline ends. As DNA, the CDR3 is TGTGCCAGCAGCTCGGGACAACTCAATGAAAAACTGTTTTTT. It codes for CASSSGQLNEKLFF.

In regard to this clonotype: This may be a read error: a much more frequent sequence differs by one nucleotide. V is TRBV5-6 and J is TRBJ1-6; tentative D call: TRBD1 (5 bases). CDR3 length equals 11 residues. Germline V lookup: CDR1 SGHDT, CDR2 YYEEEE. This CDR3 is CAGSLGRTLHF. The CDR3 bases are TGTGCCGGCAGCTTGGGGCGGACCCTCCACTTT.

The table lists this clonotype with many counts. CDR3 coding DNA: TGTGCCAGCTCACCACGACAGGTTGATGGAAACACCATATATTTT. Translation gives CASSPRQVDGNTIYF. This rearrangement joins TRBV18 to TRBJ1-3; D possibly corresponds to TRBD1 (6 bases). V was shortened by 1 base and J by 3 bases, with 10 bases between the two germline ends. Germline CDR1 reads KGHSH; CDR2 reads LQKENI. This CDR3 has 15 amino acids. Based on the CDR3 plus reference TRBV18 and TRBJ1-3, the full variable domain is NAGVMQNPRHLVRRRGQEARLRCSPMKGHSHVYWYRQLPEEGLKFMVYLQKENIIDESGMPKERFSAEFPKEGPSILRIQQVVRGDSAAYFCASSPRQVDGNTIYFGEGSWLTVV.

This clonotype was recorded at least ten times. Written as DNA, the CDR3 is TGTGCCAGTAGTATAGGTTCGGGTTTGGGAGATACGCAGTATTTT. As protein: CASSIGSGLGDTQYF. This rearrangement joins TRBV19 to TRBJ2-3; D remains ambiguous. V shed 1 base and J shed 5 bases, with 13 bases lying between them. CDR3 length equals 15 residues. Germline CDR1 LNHDA, CDR2 SQIVND (reference sequence).

V gene TRBV4-2 combines with J gene TRBJ2-1; D remains unclear. Germline V lookup: CDR1 LGHNA, CDR2 YNFKEQ. Trimming removed 10 bases from V and 3 bases from J, with 10 bases in between. This CDR3 contains 12 residues. The CDR3 reads CAMGPGYNEQFF. The CDR3 DNA sequence: TGTGCCATGGGCCCCGGCTACAATGAGCAGTTCTTC.

This clonotype showed up many times. The V gene is TRBV28, the J gene TRBJ2-7; D tentatively fits TRBD1 or TRBD2 (5 bases each). The CDR3 spans 13 residues. Trimming left V 2 bases short and J 2 bases short, with 7 bases between. Germline V gene data show CDR1 as MDHEN and CDR2 as SYDVKM. The CDR3 loop reads CASSLGTAYEQYF. The CDR3 DNA reads TGTGCCAGCAGTTTAGGGACGGCCTACGAGCAGTACTTC. Looking up the rest from reference TRBV28 and TRBJ2-7 gives the full variable domain: DVKVTQSSRYLVKRTGEKVFLECVQDMDHENMFWYRQDPGLGLRLIYFSYDVKMKEKGDIPEGYSVSREKKERFSLILESASTNQTSMYLCASSLGTAYEQYFGPGTRLTVT.

This clonotype was detected many times. V usage is TRBV11-2 and J usage is TRBJ2-1; TRBD2 aligns across 7 bases. Germline V gene sequence: CDR1 SGHAT, CDR2 FQNNGV. CDR3 length equals 16 residues. V shed 3 bases and J 8 bases; nucleotides not matched to a gene: 13. This CDR3 is CASSFRAGEIGDEQFF. The CDR3, as DNA: TGTGCCAGCAGCTTTAGGGCGGGAGAGATCGGCGATGAGCAGTTCTTC.

This clonotype was picked up many times. This chain joins TRBV28 and TRBJ2-4; D is perhaps TRBD2 (5 bases). Looked up from germline, CDR1 is MDHEN and CDR2 is SYDVKM. The V and J ends lost 1 base and 5 bases respectively, with 9 bases between them. The CDR3 is made up of 14 amino acids. In DNA form, the CDR3 reads TGTGCCAGCAGTTTATTGTTCGGGGAAAACATTCAGTACTTC. Its translation is CASSLLFGENIQYF.

In this sample, this clonotype turned up many times. The chain couples TRBV28 to TRBJ2-7; D ambiguous. Germline V gene lookup returns CDR1 MDHEN and CDR2 SYDVKM. V lost 4 bases, J lost 3 bases, and 16 bases lay in between. This CDR3 comprises 15 residues. CDR3 region: CASSSSEDGLYEQYF. The CDR3, as DNA: TGTGCCAGCAGTTCATCCGAGGACGGCCTCTACGAGCAGTACTTC.

A remark on this clonotype: A much bigger clone sits one base away, suggesting this may be a read error. This likely comes from a read error, as the CDR3 has no conserved phenylalanine or tryptophan at its end. The chain links TRBV7-6 to TRBJ2-1; D uncertain. The CDR3 is made up of 13 amino acids. Germline loops: CDR1 SGHVS, CDR2 FNYEAQ. V gave up 4 bases and J gave up 6 bases, with 10 bases separating them. The CDR3, as DNA: TGTGCCAGCAGCTGGATAGGGTTCAATGAGCAGTTCTTG. It encodes CASSWIGFNEQFL.

The table lists this clonotype with many counts. The gene calls are TRBV20-1 and TRBJ2-7; D unclear. The CDR3 sequence is 11 residues long. Trimming stripped 6 bases from V and 3 bases from J, with 9 bases between. CDR1 is DFQATT and CDR2 is SNEGSKA in the germline V gene (reference sequence). For the CDR3, the DNA is TGCAGTGCCCGAGAAGGCTACGAGCAGTACTTC. Encoded protein: CSAREGYEQYF.

This clonotype was counted many times. This rearrangement joins TRBV4-3 to TRBJ2-1; 7 bases fit TRBD2. J was trimmed by 8 bases and V by 0 bases; bases with no gene match: 10. The CDR3 runs to 16 residues. Per the germline V gene, CDR1 is LGHNA and CDR2 is YSLEER. The CDR3 bases are TGCGCCAGCAGCCAAGAGGACCGGGGGGAGGCAGATGAGCAGTTCTTC. Translated: CASSQEDRGEADEQFF.

This clonotype has at least ten counts. The chain links TRBV5-1 to TRBJ2-3; the match to TRBD2 covers 10 bases. The CDR3 is 17 residues long. With V trimmed by 1 base and J by 4 bases, 9 bases remained unmatched. Looked up from germline, CDR1 is SGHRS and CDR2 is YFSETQ. The CDR3 loop is CASSLNPAGGPADTQYF. The CDR3 coding sequence is TGCGCCAGCAGCTTGAATCCAGCGGGAGGGCCGGCAGATACGCAGTATTTT.

The sample holds many counts of this clonotype. The chain has TRBV20-1 and TRBJ2-7; 8 bases align to TRBD2. Germline trimming cut 5 bases from V and 2 bases from J; bases unmatched to any gene: 11. CDR3 length: 15 residues. Germline V lookup: CDR1 DFQATT, CDR2 SNEGSKA (reference sequence). CDR3 sequence (DNA): TGCAGTGCTCCCGTCGACGGGAGGGTAGCCTACGAGCAGTACTTC. Its protein product is CSAPVDGRVAYEQYF.

The table lists this clonotype with many counts. The rearrangement links TRBV4-1 to TRBJ2-1; the D gene is possibly TRBD1 (5 bases). This CDR3 has 14 amino acids. V was pared by 1 base and J by 5 bases, with 9 bases between. Germline V CDR1 and CDR2: MGHRA, YSYEKL. CDR3 region: CASSQGSGNNEQFF. Here the CDR3 DNA reads TGCGCCAGCAGCCAAGGGTCAGGGAACAATGAGCAGTTCTTC.

J is TRBJ2-7 and V is TRBV20-1; TRBD1 matches at 9 bases. The V gene's germline CDR1 is DFQATT and CDR2 SNEGSKA (reference sequence). V was pared by 1 base and J by 4 bases, with 8 bases of the junction left unmatched. There are 15 residues in the CDR3. Here the CDR3 reads CSARGLQGATYEQYF. CDR3 DNA sequence: TGCAGTGCTAGAGGGCTACAGGGGGCTACGTACGAGCAGTACTTC.